The 27 T cell receptor beta chains given below trace back to one sample, sequenced in a study of cytomegalovirus exposure and HLA in healthy donors. 13 Jbeta primers and 60 Vbeta primers were used for the PCR. Assay used: immunoSEQ multiplex PCR; TCRdb lists only in-frame clones, some missing. The sample carries about 160,000 clones, 60% to 85% recorded once. The sample consisted of PBMCs. The receptors originated from a man in his forties or fifties in good health and CMV-seropositive.

The chain uses TRBV6-1 and TRBJ1-2; tentatively, D is TRBD1 (5 bases). Trimming stripped 2 bases from V and 8 bases from J, with 15 bases between. The V gene's germline CDR1 is MNHNS and CDR2 SASEGT. This CDR3 has 14 amino acids. The CDR3 sequence: CASSENDSPGGYTF. The CDR3 DNA is TGTGCCAGCAGTGAAAACGACAGCCCAGGGGGCTACACCTTC.

This clone was counted between two and nine times. The chain uses TRBV28 and TRBJ1-2, with TRBD1 identical over 7 bases. The CDR3 extends over 14 amino acids. V lost 6 bases to trimming and J lost 5 bases; unmatched junction nucleotides: 9. The germline V gene encodes CDR1 MDHEN and CDR2 SYDVKM. This CDR3 reads CASSRRTGRYGYTF. CDR3 nucleotides: TGTGCCAGCAGCCGAAGGACAGGCCGATATGGCTACACCTTC.

A single count supports this clone. The rearrangement links TRBV6-5 to TRBJ2-3; a weak D match, TRBD2 (5 bases). The CDR3 consists of 14 residues. V shed 6 bases and J shed 0 bases, with 10 bases lying between them. Germline V lookup: CDR1 MNHEY, CDR2 SVGAGI. CDR3 nucleotides: TGTGCCAGCAGGGGAGACTATAGCACAGATACGCAGTATTTT. Protein: CASRGDYSTDTQYF.

This chain links TRBV5-1 with TRBJ2-3; 7 nucleotides line up with TRBD2. V was clipped by 4 bases and J by 0 bases; unmatched bases: 8. Germline V gene data show CDR1 as SGHRS and CDR2 as YFSETQ. The CDR3 is made up of 16 amino acids. CDR3 coding DNA: TGCGCCAGCAGCCGGGAACTAGCGTCTAGCACAGATACGCAGTATTTT. Its protein is CASSRELASSTDTQYF.

V and J are TRBV5-4 and TRBJ1-1; 7 bases line up with TRBD1. The CDR3 is 14 amino acids. Looked up from germline, CDR1 is SGHNT and CDR2 is YYREEE (reference sequence). V was pared by 2 bases and J by 3 bases, with 4 bases of the junction left unmatched. The CDR3 reads CASSLNRGYTEAFF. The CDR3 DNA reads TGTGCCAGCAGCTTAAACAGGGGATACACTGAAGCTTTCTTT.

The chain couples TRBV21-1 to TRBJ2-7; the DNA was not compared with TRBD1, the D call given in the table. TRBV21-1 is given as a pseudogene. The CDR3 is 17 residues long. CDR3 residues: CASSKRARGQGAFEQYF. The DNA of the CDR3 is TGTGCCAGCAGCAAACGAGCGAGGGGACAGGGGGCATTCGAGCAGTACTTC.

This chain connects TRBV19 to TRBJ2-1; possibly TRBD1 for D (6 bases). CDR1 LNHDA and CDR2 SQIVND come from the germline V gene (reference sequence). The ends were cut back, 1 base at V and 0 bases at J, with 10 bases in the middle. This CDR3 region has 16 residues. CDR3 bases: TGTGCCAGTAGTATAGCACAGGGCACCTCCTACAATGAGCAGTTCTTC. Translation: CASSIAQGTSYNEQFF.

The V gene is TRBV2, the J gene TRBJ2-6; 8 positions agree with TRBD1. CDR3 length equals 18 residues. Germline V gene sequence: CDR1 SNHLY, CDR2 FYNNEI. Losses at the gene ends were 4 bases for V and 2 bases for J; bases not matched to a gene: 10. DNA for the CDR3: TGTGCCAGCAGTGTAGGGAGACAGGGGCTCCCTGGGGCCAACGTCCTGACTTTC. Protein product: CASSVGRQGLPGANVLTF.

This sequence joins TRBV5-4 and TRBJ2-5, with TRBD2 as a possible D gene (5 bases). CDR3 size: 15 residues. With 1 base removed from V and 1 base from J, the gap between germline ends came to 11 bases. Per germline, CDR1 SGHNT and CDR2 YYREEE (reference sequence). The CDR3 loop is CASSLKLASQETQYF. The CDR3 DNA reads TGTGCCAGCAGCTTGAAATTAGCGAGCCAAGAGACCCAGTACTTC.

The chain combines TRBV6-1 with TRBJ2-1; 9 bases are a match to TRBD2. The germline CDR1 and CDR2 sequences are MNHNS and SASEGT. With 4 bases clipped from V and 7 bases from J, the junction kept 8 bases outside the gene matches. The length of the CDR3 is 15 residues. CDR3 region: CASSGPAGGRNEQFF. The CDR3 coding sequence is TGTGCCAGCAGTGGGCCGGCGGGGGGGCGAAATGAGCAGTTCTTC.

V usage is TRBV5-1 and J usage is TRBJ1-2; TRBD1 matches at 8 bases. J gave up 5 bases and V 5 bases, and 5 bases lay outside the gene matches. The germline V gene encodes CDR1 SGHRS and CDR2 YFSETQ. This CDR3 region has 13 residues. CDR3 loop: CASRQTGGYGYTF. In DNA form, the CDR3 reads TGCGCCAGCAGACAAACAGGGGGTTATGGCTACACCTTC. Using reference TRBV5-1 and TRBJ1-2 for the parts outside the CDR3, the full variable domain is KAGVTQTPRYLIKTRGQQVTLSCSPISGHRSVSWYQQTPGQGLQFLFEYFSETQRNKGNFPGRFSGRQFSNSRSEMNVSTLELGDSALYLCASRQTGGYGYTFGSGTRLTVV.

This clone was recorded only once. The chain carries TRBV4-3 and TRBJ2-3, with 12 bases identical to TRBD2. Trimming at V came to 0 bases and at J to 1 base, leaving 5 bases not matched to a gene. Germline values: CDR1 LGHNA, CDR2 YSLEER. The CDR3 contains 18 residues. The CDR3 spells CASSQETSGGGGTDTQYF. CDR3 nucleotide sequence: TGCGCCAGCAGCCAAGAGACTAGCGGGGGAGGGGGCACAGATACGCAGTATTTT.

The V gene is TRBV5-4, the J gene TRBJ1-4; no firm D call. Deletions cut 4 bases from V and 5 bases from J, with 18 bases between. The CDR3 spans 16 residues. Germline V gives CDR1 SGHNT, CDR2 YYREEE (reference sequence). DNA of the CDR3: TGTGCCAGCAGCCTGAGGTCGGCGGGTGACAATGAAAAACTGTTTTTT. Translation gives CASSLRSAGDNEKLFF.

The V gene is TRBV5-1, the J gene TRBJ2-7, with 10 bases lining up with TRBD1. J was trimmed by 6 bases and V by 4 bases; bases with no gene match: 7. CDR1 is SGHRS, CDR2 YFSETQ, per germline. The CDR3 contains 14 residues. The CDR3 bases are TGCGCCAGCAGCCTTCGACAGGGGGCATCCGAGCAGTACTTC. This sequence encodes CASSLRQGASEQYF.

This chain links TRBV4-1 with TRBJ2-1; possible D gene TRBD2, 5 bases. V lost 4 bases and J 2 bases, leaving 15 bases between the germline ends. The CDR3 extends over 16 amino acids. Germline loops: CDR1 MGHRA, CDR2 YSYEKL. The CDR3 protein is CASSLAGLLTYNEQFF. CDR3 in DNA: TGCGCCAGCAGCCTAGCAGGACTCCTTACCTACAATGAGCAGTTCTTC.

The genes are TRBV4-1 and TRBJ2-6; 10 bases line up with TRBD1. The junction had 15 bases not matched to a gene; V was cut back by 5 bases and J by 2 bases. In germline, CDR1 is MGHRA, CDR2 YSYEKL. The CDR3 has 20 residues. CDR3 loop: CASSYDTGQGDLAGANVLTF. CDR3 coding DNA: TGCGCCAGCAGCTATGATACTGGACAGGGGGATTTGGCTGGGGCCAACGTCCTGACTTTC.

The V and J genes are TRBV25-1 and TRBJ2-5, with a tentative D call TRBD1 (6 bases). V lost 3 bases and J lost 5, with 13 bases in between. Germline V CDR1 and CDR2: MGHDK, SYGVNS. There are 14 residues in the CDR3. CDR3 loop: CASSDPSRGETQYF. Written as DNA, the CDR3 is TGTGCCAGCAGTGACCCTAGCAGGGGTGAGACCCAGTACTTC.

The chain combines TRBV13 with TRBJ2-1; no definite D call. The CDR3 is 11 residues long. Per germline, CDR1 PRHDT and CDR2 FYEKMQ (reference sequence). V gave up 1 base and J gave up 8 bases, with 3 bases separating them. The CDR3 region has the DNA TGTGCCAGCAGCTTAGTCGATGAGCAGTTCTTC. Amino acids: CASSLVDEQFF.

The rearrangement joins TRBV28 to TRBJ1-6; weak D call: TRBD1 (5 bases). Per the germline V gene, CDR1 is MDHEN and CDR2 is SYDVKM. V was cut by 6 bases and J by 9 bases, with 15 bases left in between. The length of the CDR3 is 14 residues. The CDR3 coding sequence is TGTGCCAGCAGACCGACAGCTGTTGGTTCACCCCTCCACTTT. Translating gives CASRPTAVGSPLHF.

The chain employs TRBV2 and TRBJ1-2; D gene uncertain. V was shortened by 7 bases and J by 0 bases, with 15 bases between the two germline ends. Germline V gene data show CDR1 as SNHLY and CDR2 as FYNNEI. The CDR3 totals 15 residues. As DNA, the CDR3 is TGTGCCAGCATTGGCAGTCCGCTTTCTAACTATGGCTACACCTTC. Its protein product is CASIGSPLSNYGYTF.

The chain recombines TRBV10-3 with TRBJ2-5, with 13 bases aligning to TRBD2. Germline V gives CDR1 ENHRY, CDR2 SYGVKD. The CDR3 length is 17 residues. With V trimmed by 4 bases and J by 1 base, 6 bases remained unmatched. CDR3 protein: CAISAGTSGASQETQYF. In nucleotides, the CDR3 is TGTGCCATCAGTGCTGGGACTAGCGGGGCTTCCCAAGAGACCCAGTACTTC.

In its sample, this clone was seen once. The chain couples TRBV10-3 to TRBJ2-1; 7 positions match TRBD1. Per germline, CDR1 ENHRY and CDR2 SYGVKD. After removal of 5 bases from V and 4 bases from J, the junction contained 2 bases not matched to a gene. The CDR3 contains 13 residues. As DNA, the CDR3 is TGTGCCATCAGTCGACAGGGTTACAATGAGCAGTTCTTC. It specifies CAISRQGYNEQFF.

This clone occurred a few times. The V gene is TRBV5-7, the J gene TRBJ2-3; tentative D call: TRBD2 (5 bases). TRBV5-7 is classed as an ORF, of uncertain function. V was trimmed by 4 bases and J by 2 bases, leaving 17 bases between them. The CDR3 spans 16 residues. The CDR3 DNA reads as TGTGCCAGCAGCACGCCTTGGACTCGGGCCACAGATACGCAGTATTTT. Its translation is CASSTPWTRATDTQYF.

V gene TRBV7-2 combines with J gene TRBJ2-3; 7 nucleotides line up with TRBD2. The length of the CDR3 is 16 residues. Germline V gene lookup returns CDR1 SGHTA and CDR2 FQGNSA. J was trimmed by 5 bases and V by 2 bases; bases with no gene match: 10. The CDR3 region has the DNA TGTGCCAGCAGCTTACCCTTACTGACTAGCCGAGATACGCAGTATTTT. It specifies CASSLPLLTSRDTQYF.

The chain recombines TRBV6-5 with TRBJ2-7; 8 nucleotides agree with TRBD1. The CDR3 totals 14 residues. The germline V gene encodes CDR1 MNHEY and CDR2 SVGAGI. With 5 bases clipped from V and 5 bases from J, the junction kept 8 bases outside the gene matches. The CDR3 loop is CASSARTGFHEQYF. In nucleotides, the CDR3 is TGTGCCAGCAGTGCTCGGACAGGGTTCCACGAGCAGTACTTC.

The V and J genes are TRBV7-3 and TRBJ2-1; 7 bases align to TRBD2. Germline CDR1 SGHTA, CDR2 FQGTGA. J lost 0 bases, V lost 5 bases, and 7 bases had no gene match. This CDR3 spans 16 amino acids. CDR3 in amino acids: CASSGAGTNSYNEQFF. CDR3 bases: TGTGCCAGCAGCGGAGCGGGGACCAACTCCTACAATGAGCAGTTCTTC.

The rearrangement joins TRBV6-6 to TRBJ2-1, with 7 bases fitting TRBD1. This CDR3 is 15 amino acids long. Germline assignment: CDR1 MNHNY and CDR2 SVGAGI (reference sequence). Losses at the gene ends were 6 bases for V and 2 bases for J; bases not matched to a gene: 7. In DNA, the CDR3 is TGTGCCAGCAGATATGGACAGGTCACCTACAATGAGCAGTTCTTC. This gives the protein CASRYGQVTYNEQFF.